This T cell receptor (beta chain) was documented in a study of cytomegalovirus exposure and HLA in healthy donors. Study-level points and caveats: The study labeled 170 or so TCR beta chains cytomegalovirus-associated.

The primer mix had 60 Vbeta and 13 Jbeta primers. Only in-frame clones appear in the TCRdb table, and some are missing; sequencing was by immunoSEQ multiplex PCR. This sample yields fewer than 200,000 clones, of which around 73% are seen a single time; 4.5% to 5.5% belongs to the top ten. The germline CDR1 and CDR2 sequences are KGHSH and LQKENI. This CDR3 has 13 residues. V gave up 6 bases and J gave up 5 bases; unmatched junction bases: 2. Regarding this clone: Its antigen is not identified.

Sequenced: PBMCs. This TCR was sampled from a young woman in good health and CMV-seropositive. The chain is built from TRBV18 and TRBJ1-5; TRBD1 agrees at 9 bases. DNA for the CDR3: TGTGCCAGCTCGAGGACAGGGGATCAGCCCCAGCATTTT. Amino acids: CASSRTGDQPQHF. Variable domain in full (rest from reference TRBV18 and TRBJ1-5): NAGVMQNPRHLVRRRGQEARLRCSPMKGHSHVYWYRQLPEEGLKFMVYLQKENIIDESGMPKERFSAEFPKEGPSILRIQQVVRGDSAAYFCASSRTGDQPQHFGDGTRLSIL.